Shown below are 21 T cell receptor beta chains from a single sample sequenced in a study of T cells after yellow fever vaccination. MiXCR was run by TCRdb on the 5' RACE reads, yielding one entry per CDR3 protein. The table has a few hundred thousand distinct CDR3 sequences, less than 20% seen once. Sequencing was performed on PBMCs, taken roughly 5 days after the first yellow fever vaccination. All receptors derive from a man aged 18 to 35 who received the YFV17D yellow fever vaccine.

This clonotype was observed a handful of times. This chain joins TRBV4-1 and TRBJ2-7; D unclear. There are 16 residues in the CDR3. Germline values: CDR1 MGHRA, CDR2 YSYEKL. V lost 2 bases to trimming and J lost 5 bases, with 19 bases between them. CDR3 protein: CASSQSLPRASHEQYF. CDR3 coding DNA: TGCGCCAGCAGCCAAAGTCTACCTAGGGCTTCCCACGAGCAGTACTTC.

This rearrangement joins TRBV18 to TRBJ1-1; D may be TRBD1 (5 bases). The CDR3 loop spans 15 amino acids. With 3 bases removed from V and 3 bases from J, the gap between germline ends came to 14 bases. Germline CDR1 reads KGHSH; CDR2 reads LQKENI. As DNA, the CDR3 is TGTGCCAGCTCACCGGGACCTATAAGGGACACTGAAGCTTTCTTT. It yields the protein CASSPGPIRDTEAFF.

This clonotype was seen only a few times. The chain couples TRBV10-2 to TRBJ2-2; D gene unclear. Trimming removed 6 bases at V and 3 bases at J, with 8 bases between. Germline-derived CDR1 and CDR2 are WSHSY and SAAADI. There are 13 residues in the CDR3. The CDR3 DNA follows: TGCGCCAGCAGAGTACAATACACCGGGGAGCTGTTTTTT. Amino acid sequence: CASRVQYTGELFF.

This clonotype was counted between two and nine times. The chain has TRBV10-3 and TRBJ2-1, with 7 bases lining up with TRBD2. The V and J ends lost 4 bases and 9 bases, in that order; junction bases with no gene match: 6. Germline V CDR1 and CDR2: ENHRY, SYGVKD. The CDR3 sequence is 13 residues long. CDR3 nucleotides: TGTGCCATCAGTGTGGGACTATCTCGTGAGCAGTTCTTC. This gives the protein CAISVGLSREQFF.

J is TRBJ1-5 and V is TRBV27, with 10 bases identical to TRBD1. V lost 6 bases, J lost 4 bases, and 6 bases stayed unmatched. The CDR3 covers 15 residues. Germline CDR1 reads MNHEY; CDR2 reads SMNVEV (reference sequence). CDR3 sequence (DNA): TGTGCCAGCAGGACAGGGGGCAAACTGAATCAGCCCCAGCATTTT. This translates into CASRTGGKLNQPQHF.

The rearrangement joins TRBV4-3 to TRBJ2-3; D possibly uses TRBD1 or TRBD2 (5 bases each). V dropped 4 bases and J dropped 1 base, with 18 bases sitting between them. Germline V gene data show CDR1 as LGHNA and CDR2 as YSLEER. CDR3 length equals 17 residues. CDR3 region: CASSPLKRGEGTDTQYF. The CDR3 DNA reads as TGCGCCAGCAGCCCCCTTAAACGGGGCGAGGGCACAGATACGCAGTATTTT.

This clonotype was picked up a small number of times. The J gene is TRBJ2-5, the V gene TRBV21-1; the table names TRBD1, a call not compared with the DNA. TRBV21-1 is designated a pseudogene. This CDR3 has 20 amino acids. As DNA, the CDR3 is TGTGCCAGCAGCAAAGATCGAGGAGAGGAGGGGACAGGGGGGGGTGAGACCCAGTACTTC. Its protein product is CASSKDRGEEGTGGGETQYF.

This clonotype was observed at least ten times. This sequence joins TRBV3-1 and TRBJ2-5; no definite D call. V lost 0 bases and J 5 bases, leaving 7 bases between the germline ends. The CDR3 runs to 13 residues. Germline V gives CDR1 LGHDT, CDR2 YNNKEL (reference sequence). The CDR3 region has the DNA TGTGCCAGCAGCCAAGAGGTCGGTGAGACCCAGTACTTC. Amino acids: CASSQEVGETQYF.

The rearrangement uses TRBV20-1 and TRBJ2-5, with unresolved D. Trimming took 6 bases from V and 5 from J, leaving 13 bases between them. In germline, CDR1 is DFQATT, CDR2 SNEGSKA (reference sequence). This CDR3 has 12 amino acids. The CDR3: CSADKGVETQYF. In DNA form, the CDR3 reads TGCAGTGCAGACAAGGGTGTCGAGACCCAGTACTTC.

This clonotype has only a few counts. This sequence joins TRBV12-3 or TRBV12-4 and TRBJ2-7; no clear D. The length of the CDR3 is 15 residues. With 1 base removed from V and 2 bases from J, the gap between germline ends came to 12 bases. The CDR3 nucleotides read TGTGCCAGCAGTTTAGGTGGGGATATCACCTACGAGCAGTACTTC. Translating gives CASSLGGDITYEQYF.

The chain combines TRBV7-2 with TRBJ2-3; 8 nucleotides line up with TRBD1. Germline assignment: CDR1 SGHTA and CDR2 FQGNSA. V lost 5 bases to trimming and J lost 2 bases; unmatched junction nucleotides: 9. CDR3 size: 16 residues. The CDR3 DNA is TGTGCCAGCAGCCATCGACAGGGGTCGTTCACAGATACGCAGTATTTT. Its protein product is CASSHRQGSFTDTQYF.

The genes are TRBV12-5 and TRBJ2-2; perhaps D is TRBD1 or TRBD2 (6 bases each). This CDR3 contains 16 residues. Germline CDR1 reads LGHNT; CDR2 reads FRNRAP. The V end was cut by 7 bases, the J end by 0 bases, with 15 bases between. CDR3 region: CASDPRRGANTGELFF. The CDR3 DNA reads TGTGCTAGTGATCCCAGGAGGGGGGCGAACACCGGGGAGCTGTTTTTT.

The chain joins TRBV20-1 to TRBJ2-5, with TRBD1 as a possible D gene (5 bases). The germline CDR1 and CDR2 sequences are DFQATT and SNEGSKA (reference sequence). The CDR3 spans 15 residues. V gave up 1 base and J gave up 0 bases, with 12 bases separating them. The CDR3 protein is CSARVLTGDQETQYF. CDR3 nucleotide sequence: TGCAGTGCTAGAGTTCTAACAGGAGACCAAGAGACCCAGTACTTC.

This clonotype was seen more than once but under ten times. The junction departs from germline at one end; a sequencing error may be responsible. This rearrangement joins TRBV20-1 to TRBJ2-3, with TRBD2 matching 13 bases. CDR3 size: 14 residues. Germline V lookup: CDR1 DFQATT, CDR2 SNEGSKA (reference sequence). The CDR3 coding sequence is TGCAGTGCCAGAGGACTAGCGGGGGCGGATACGCAGTATTTT. Translating it yields CSARGLAGADTQYF.

This chain connects TRBV7-9 to TRBJ2-2, with TRBD1 identical over 7 bases. The CDR3 totals 16 residues. The V segment lost 2 bases and the J segment 1 base; nucleotides outside the gene matches: 4. From germline, CDR1 is SEHNR and CDR2 FQNEAQ (reference sequence). CDR3 sequence: CASSLRGGENTGELFF. CDR3 DNA sequence: TGTGCCAGCAGCTTAAGAGGGGGCGAGAACACCGGGGAGCTGTTTTTT.

V gene TRBV7-2 combines with J gene TRBJ1-1; 9 bases align to TRBD1. Germline V gene lookup returns CDR1 SGHTA and CDR2 FQGNSA. The CDR3 runs 17 residues. J gave up 0 bases and V 5 bases, and 10 bases lay outside the gene matches. CDR3 coding DNA: TGTGCCAGCAGCCGACCGAGACAGGGGGTTATGAACACTGAAGCTTTCTTT. It translates to CASSRPRQGVMNTEAFF.

The chain couples TRBV5-5 to TRBJ1-1, with a weak D call TRBD1 (5 bases). V was trimmed by 3 bases and J by 6 bases, leaving 15 bases between them. CDR3 size: 14 residues. Germline CDR1 is SGHKS and CDR2 is YYEKEE (reference sequence). In DNA form, the CDR3 reads TGTGCCAGCAGCTCCGGGACCTCCGGCGCTGAAGCTTTCTTT. This sequence encodes CASSSGTSGAEAFF.

The gene calls are TRBV12-3 or TRBV12-4 and TRBJ2-1; 8 bases are shared with TRBD2. J lost 7 bases, V lost 5 bases, and 16 bases had no gene match. This CDR3 spans 17 amino acids. The CDR3 spells CASSLRTSSLPTNEQFF. Here the CDR3 DNA reads TGTGCCAGCAGTCTTCGGACTAGCTCCCTCCCTACAAATGAGCAGTTCTTC.

DNA of the CDR3: TGTGCCAGCAGCTTAGCTGGGACAGGAGCCTACGAGCAGTACTTC. Protein: CASSLAGTGAYEQYF. The gene calls are TRBV7-2 and TRBJ2-7; 8 nucleotides line up with TRBD1. Per germline, CDR1 SGHTA and CDR2 FQGNSA. J was trimmed by 2 bases and V by 0 bases; bases with no gene match: 3. The CDR3 totals 15 residues.

This clonotype was found many times. V usage is TRBV18 and J usage is TRBJ2-5, with 7 bases fitting TRBD1. CDR1 KGHSH and CDR2 LQKENI come from the germline V gene. Unmatched junction bases numbered 6, after V lost 6 bases and J lost 5 bases. CDR3 length: 13 residues. CDR3 amino acids: CASSVGQSETQYF. CDR3 DNA sequence: TGTGCCAGCTCGGTGGGACAGTCGGAGACCCAGTACTTC.

This clonotype was counted only a few times. The V and J genes are TRBV10-3 and TRBJ2-1; 10 bases line up with TRBD2. The germline CDR1 and CDR2 sequences are ENHRY and SYGVKD. V dropped 10 bases and J dropped 7; count of bases not matched to a gene: 10. The CDR3 is 14 amino acids. This chain's CDR3 is CATRLGLAANEQFF. The CDR3 DNA is TGTGCCACCCGCCTCGGACTAGCGGCGAATGAGCAGTTCTTC.